The 12 T cell receptor beta chains below were found in one sample sequenced in a study of T cell responses to AZD1222 COVID-19 vaccine. Method: immunoSEQ multiplex PCR; TCRdb's copy keeps in-frame clones and lacks some. The sample consists of more than 60,000 clones, 87% of them appearing once. The sample consisted of peripheral blood, taken on day 0 of AZD1222 vaccination. Receptors were obtained from an adult in good health.

The genes are TRBV27 and TRBJ2-7; no clear D gene. Germline CDR1 is MNHEY and CDR2 is SMNVEV (reference sequence). This CDR3 spans 10 amino acids. V gave up 8 bases and J gave up 6 bases, with 8 bases separating them. Here the CDR3 DNA reads TGTGCCAGCTCCCTCACCGAGCAGTACTTC. It encodes CASSLTEQYF.

The chain couples TRBV29-1 to TRBJ2-7; no clear D gene. The germline V and J ends were trimmed by 2 bases and 3 bases, with 14 bases remaining between them. There are 14 residues in the CDR3. From germline, CDR1 is SQVTM and CDR2 ANQGSEA. The DNA of the CDR3 is TGCAGCGTTGAAATATCGGGCCGCTACTACGAGCAGTACTTC. Translation gives CSVEISGRYYEQYF.

The chain links TRBV10-1 to TRBJ1-2; D is unclear. Germline V CDR1 and CDR2: WNHNN, SYGVQD (reference sequence). This CDR3 has 15 amino acids. Trimming took 0 bases from V and 0 from J, leaving 8 bases between them. CDR3 sequence reads: CASSESVGANYGYTF. The CDR3 DNA reads TGCGCCAGCAGTGAGTCAGTCGGAGCTAACTATGGCTACACCTTC.

This chain joins TRBV7-2 and TRBJ2-1, with 8 bases fitting TRBD1. This CDR3 is built from 15 residues. V lost 5 bases and J lost 3; bases outside the gene matches: 6. CDR1 is SGHTA and CDR2 is FQGNSA in the germline V gene. CDR3 bases: TGTGCCAGCAGCCTCGACAGGGGTTTCTACAATGAGCAGTTCTTC. This gives the protein CASSLDRGFYNEQFF.

The rearrangement joins TRBV7-3 to TRBJ2-1, with 10 bases that match TRBD2. CDR1 is SGHTA, CDR2 FQGTGA, per germline. J lost 6 bases, V lost 3 bases, and 8 bases had no gene match. This CDR3 spans 16 amino acids. CDR3 amino acids: CASSFLAGATSNEQFF. The CDR3 nucleotides are TGTGCCAGCAGCTTTCTAGCGGGGGCTACGTCCAATGAGCAGTTCTTC.

This clone has a single count. The V gene is TRBV11-3, the J gene TRBJ2-1, with D possibly TRBD2 on 6 matching bases. The CDR3 spans 14 residues. Germline loops: CDR1 SGHNT, CDR2 YENEEA. Trimming removed 8 bases from V and 2 bases from J, with 13 bases in between. The DNA of the CDR3 is TGTGCCAGCCTTGAGGGAGGCCCCTACAATGAGCAGTTCTTC. Protein: CASLEGGPYNEQFF. The whole variable domain, filled in from reference TRBV11-3 and TRBJ2-1, reads EAGVVQSPRYKIIEKKQPVAFWCNPISGHNTLYWYLQNLGQGPELLIRYENEEAVDDSQLPKDRFSAERLKGVDSTLKIQPAELGDSAVYLCASLEGGPYNEQFFGPGTRLTVL.

The chain recombines TRBV29-1 with TRBJ1-2, with 8 positions matching TRBD1. Unmatched junction bases numbered 9, after V lost 4 bases and J lost 5 bases. The CDR3 consists of 14 residues. The V gene's germline CDR1 is SQVTM and CDR2 ANQGSEA. The CDR3 DNA sequence: TGCAGCGTTGCTCAGGGGGCGTATCGTTATGGCTACACCTTC. It translates to CSVAQGAYRYGYTF.

V gene TRBV5-1 combines with J gene TRBJ1-1; TRBD1 aligns across 11 bases. Germline loops: CDR1 SGHRS, CDR2 YFSETQ. The CDR3 has 16 residues. Unmatched junction bases numbered 7, after V lost 2 bases and J lost 4 bases. The CDR3 DNA follows: TGCGCCAGCAGCTTCGGGACAGGGGGTAGTAGCACTGAAGCTTTCTTT. Protein sequence: CASSFGTGGSSTEAFF.

The chain has TRBV3-1 (or the pseudogene TRBV3-2) and TRBJ2-7; the D gene is possibly TRBD2 (6 bases). V was clipped by 0 bases and J by 6 bases, with 15 bases between them. The CDR3 has 15 amino acids. Germline CDR1 reads LGHDT; CDR2 reads YNNKEL (reference sequence). The CDR3 bases are TGTGCCAGCAGCCAAGATGGGGGGTATCCTGGCGAGCAGTACTTC. Its protein product is CASSQDGGYPGEQYF.

This chain joins TRBV19 and TRBJ1-5; D perhaps matches TRBD1 (5 bases). Trimming shortened V by 5 bases and J by 2 bases, and 13 bases separated the two germline ends. The germline gives CDR1 LNHDA, CDR2 SQIVND (reference sequence). The CDR3 extends over 15 amino acids. In DNA form, the CDR3 reads TGTGCCAGTAGTCCACGTCAGGGTGGCAATCAGCCCCAGCATTTT. It yields the protein CASSPRQGGNQPQHF. The full variable domain, rest sourced from reference TRBV19 and TRBJ1-5, is DGGITQSPKYLFRKEGQNVTLSCEQNLNHDAMYWYRQDPGQGLRLIYYSQIVNDFQKGDIAEGYSVSREKKESFPLTVTSAQKNPTAFYLCASSPRQGGNQPQHFGDGTRLSIL.

This chain joins TRBV28 and TRBJ1-5; D is possibly TRBD1 (5 bases). V lost 3 bases, J lost 5 bases, and 17 bases lay in between. This CDR3 spans 16 amino acids. In germline, CDR1 is MDHEN, CDR2 SYDVKM. Written as DNA, the CDR3 is TGTGCCAGCAGTTTCAGCGGGGGGGGAGGTCATCAGCCCCAGCATTTT. It encodes CASSFSGGGGHQPQHF. Combining the CDR3 with reference TRBV28 and TRBJ1-5 gives the whole variable domain DVKVTQSSRYLVKRTGEKVFLECVQDMDHENMFWYRQDPGLGLRLIYFSYDVKMKEKGDIPEGYSVSREKKERFSLILESASTNQTSMYLCASSFSGGGGHQPQHFGDGTRLSIL.

V and J are TRBV29-1 and TRBJ1-2; D call uncertain. This CDR3 spans 16 amino acids. CDR1 SQVTM and CDR2 ANQGSEA come from the germline V gene. Trimming stripped 6 bases from V and 4 bases from J, with 24 bases between. CDR3 amino acids: CSVLDVTRNPIYGYTF. In DNA, the CDR3 is TGCAGCGTACTCGATGTGACCCGAAACCCAATCTATGGCTACACCTTC.